Detailed here is one T cell receptor beta chain. Per germline, CDR1 LGHDT and CDR2 YNNKEL (reference sequence). The trim removed 4 bases at V and 1 base at J, leaving 6 bases unmatched. This CDR3 contains 15 residues. The sample is drawn from a study of blood T cell repertoires in COVID-19. Study-wide context: Sites across the United States, Italy and Spain contributed samples from acute and convalescent COVID-19. Sources were T cells, B-cell-depleted T cells, or PBMCs; the material itself was cDNA or gDNA.

Authors' methods: Reference gene primer amplification gave nucleated cell count estimates. Using immunoSEQ multiplex PCR, the repertoire was profiled, and TCRdb retains in-frame clones only, with some absent. V, J and clone size are those of that table, while D and trimming were read from the DNA. This sample yields some 78,000 clones, of which 90% are seen a single time; 0.8% to 1.3% belongs to the top ten. The J gene is TRBJ2-7, the V gene TRBV3-1 (or the pseudogene TRBV3-2), with 8 positions matching TRBD2. This receptor was taken from a woman between 45 and 60 years old in a cohort sampled during active COVID-19. Sequencing was performed on peripheral blood. The CDR3 DNA follows: TGTGCCAGCAGCCCCCGGGAGGGTGCGTCCTACGAGCAGTACTTC. Protein: CASSPREGASYEQYF.